This passage covers 8 T cell receptor beta chains from one sample sequenced in a study of T-cell memory formation after mild COVID-19. TCRdb itself ran the 5' RACE reads through MiXCR, one entry per CDR3 protein. The table includes about 200,000 distinct CDR3 sequences, around 16% detected once. Sequences were obtained from PBMCs or a T cell subset sorted from them (not recorded which). These receptors all stem from an adult woman who had mild COVID-19 (a few samples of this study predate the infection). Cell type and time point are not known.

The genes are TRBV20-1 and TRBJ2-1; 11 bases are a match to TRBD2. This CDR3 contains 18 residues. Germline V gene data show CDR1 as DFQATT and CDR2 as SNEGSKA (reference sequence). The trim removed 3 bases at V and 0 bases at J, leaving 10 bases unmatched. CDR3 residues: CSASRLAGGPSSYNEQFF. CDR3 in DNA: TGCAGTGCTAGTCGGCTAGCGGGAGGTCCCAGCTCCTACAATGAGCAGTTCTTC.

This clonotype was seen only a few times. The CDR3 loop is CASSLLVGALNTGELFF. The CDR3 DNA sequence: TGTGCCAGCAGTTTATTGGTAGGGGCGTTGAACACCGGGGAGCTGTTTTTT. This chain uses TRBV12-3 or TRBV12-4 with TRBJ2-2, with D perhaps TRBD1 (5 bases). Trimming left V 2 bases short and J 1 base short, with 14 bases between. There are 17 residues in the CDR3.

Written as DNA, the CDR3 is TGCAGTGCTAGGGTTAGCGGGGGGGCAGAGACCCAGTACTTC. Translated, it gives CSARVSGGAETQYF. V gene TRBV20-1 combines with J gene TRBJ2-5; TRBD2 matches at 11 bases. This CDR3 spans 14 amino acids. The junction had 4 bases not matched to a gene; V was cut back by 3 bases and J by 4 bases. Germline V gives CDR1 DFQATT, CDR2 SNEGSKA (reference sequence).

The chain carries TRBV7-6 and TRBJ2-1; no firm D call. Looked up from germline, CDR1 is SGHVS and CDR2 is FNYEAQ. CDR3 length: 13 amino acids. V lost 11 bases to trimming and J lost 5 bases, with 16 bases between them. CDR3 nucleotides: TGTGCCTCCTCATCCGCCAACAACAATGAGCAGTTCTTC. It codes for CASSSANNNEQFF.

The chain employs TRBV7-2 and TRBJ1-2, with 7 positions matching TRBD1. This CDR3 spans 14 amino acids. V gave up 5 bases and J gave up 8 bases; unmatched junction bases: 11. Germline-derived CDR1 and CDR2 are SGHTA and FQGNSA. The CDR3 sequence: CASSPGQSGAGYTF. The CDR3, as DNA: TGTGCCAGCAGCCCGGGACAGTCAGGGGCCGGCTACACCTTC.

This clonotype was detected a few times. The CDR3 here is CASSRHREPYEQYF. The CDR3 coding sequence is TGTGCCAGTAGCCGTCACAGGGAGCCCTACGAGCAGTACTTC. The rearrangement joins TRBV6-5 to TRBJ2-7; weak D call: TRBD1 (6 bases). Trimming took off 9 bases at V and 2 bases at J, with 17 bases between the two ends. The CDR3 consists of 14 residues. Germline V lookup: CDR1 MNHEY, CDR2 SVGAGI.

This clonotype was picked up a small number of times. This sequence joins TRBV21-1 and TRBJ2-7; the D call of TRBD1 is as the table states it, not checked on the DNA. TRBV21-1 is labeled a pseudogene. The CDR3 totals 14 residues. The CDR3 protein is CASSSRDTSYEQYF. The CDR3 nucleotides are TGTGCCAGCAGCTCCCGGGACACCTCCTACGAGCAGTACTTC.

This clonotype is a singleton in its sample. The V gene is TRBV30, the J gene TRBJ2-3; maybe TRBD1 (6 bases). The CDR3 consists of 15 residues. Between the trimmed V and J ends, which lost 5 bases and 0 bases, there was a span of 15 bases. Per the germline V gene, CDR1 is GTSNPN and CDR2 is SVGIG (reference sequence). CDR3 nucleotide sequence: TGTGCCTGGCTGGGGGCAAGCGGTAGCACAGATACGCAGTATTTT. Protein sequence: CAWLGASGSTDTQYF.